The 15 T cell receptor beta chains below were found in one sample sequenced in a study of cytomegalovirus exposure and HLA in healthy donors. Primers: 60 Vbeta forward and 13 Jbeta reverse. TCRdb keeps only in-frame clones here, not all; method: immunoSEQ multiplex PCR. In the table there are some 140,000 clones, about 80% of which are singletons. Sequenced: PBMCs. The receptors come from a man between 25 and 39 years old in good health and CMV-seropositive.

The gene calls are TRBV7-2 and TRBJ2-5; 8 bases fit TRBD1. In germline, CDR1 is SGHTA, CDR2 FQGNSA. V was clipped by 5 bases and J by 1 base; unmatched bases: 6. The CDR3 spans 15 residues. The CDR3 sequence is CASSNNRGTQETQYF. CDR3 nucleotides: TGTGCCAGCAGCAATAACAGGGGGACCCAAGAGACCCAGTACTTC.

The rearrangement joins TRBV25-1 to TRBJ2-3, with TRBD2 matching 13 bases. Losses at the gene ends were 3 bases for V and 5 bases for J; bases not matched to a gene: 2. In germline, CDR1 is MGHDK, CDR2 SYGVNS. The CDR3 consists of 15 residues. The CDR3 region has the DNA TGTGCCAGCAGTGAGGGACTAGCGGGATTAGATACGCAGTATTTT. This codes for CASSEGLAGLDTQYF.

The rearrangement links TRBV14 to TRBJ1-2, with 9 bases lining up with TRBD1. The CDR3 covers 12 residues. The junction had 1 base not matched to a gene; V was cut back by 4 bases and J by 7 bases. Germline values: CDR1 SGHDN, CDR2 FVKESK. The CDR3, as DNA: TGTGCCAGCAGCCGGGGACAGGGTGGCTACACCTTC. Its translation: CASSRGQGGYTF. Looking up the rest from reference TRBV14 and TRBJ1-2 gives the full variable domain: EAGVTQFPSHSVIEKGQTVTLRCDPISGHDNLYWYRRVMGKEIKFLLHFVKESKQDESGMPNNRFLAERTGGTYSTLKVQPAELEDSGVYFCASSRGQGGYTFGSGTRLTVV.

J is TRBJ2-1 and V is TRBV7-2; the match to TRBD1 covers 9 bases. Germline trimming cut 3 bases from V and 7 bases from J; bases unmatched to any gene: 7. The CDR3 loop spans 15 amino acids. From germline, CDR1 is SGHTA and CDR2 FQGNSA. The DNA for the CDR3 is TGTGCCAGCAGCTTCCCGGGACAGGGCAGGAATGAGCAGTTCTTC. Its protein is CASSFPGQGRNEQFF.

The gene calls are TRBV28 and TRBJ2-5, with 8 bases lining up with TRBD1. Germline CDR1 and CDR2: MDHEN and SYDVKM. J lost 4 bases, V lost 1 base, and 5 bases had no gene match. The CDR3 sequence is 15 residues long. Here the CDR3 DNA reads TGTGCCAGCAGTTTATTCGACAGGGGAGGAGAGACCCAGTACTTC. Encoded protein: CASSLFDRGGETQYF.

The J gene is TRBJ1-1, the V gene TRBV28, with D unresolved. CDR3 length: 12 amino acids. CDR1 is MDHEN and CDR2 is SYDVKM in the germline V gene. Trimming cost V 6 bases and J 3 bases, with 8 bases left between them. The CDR3 loop is CASSPPDTEAFF. The CDR3, as DNA: TGTGCCAGCAGCCCGCCGGACACTGAAGCTTTCTTT.

The chain employs TRBV5-1 and TRBJ2-7; 9 bases align to TRBD1. The CDR3 consists of 14 residues. In germline, CDR1 is SGHRS, CDR2 YFSETQ. J lost 4 bases, V lost 4 bases, and 6 bases had no gene match. CDR3: CASSPGDRAYEQYF. The CDR3 DNA follows: TGCGCCAGCAGCCCGGGGGACAGGGCGTACGAGCAGTACTTC.

The chain links TRBV28 to TRBJ1-5, with D possibly matching TRBD1 (6 bases). V lost 5 bases and J 1 base, leaving 12 bases between the germline ends. The CDR3 loop spans 15 amino acids. The germline V gene encodes CDR1 MDHEN and CDR2 SYDVKM. The CDR3 nucleotides are TGTGCCAGCAGTGCCCCTGGGGGCAGCAATCAGCCCCAGCATTTT. Translating it yields CASSAPGGSNQPQHF. The complete variable domain, with remaining parts taken from reference TRBV28 and TRBJ1-5, reads DVKVTQSSRYLVKRTGEKVFLECVQDMDHENMFWYRQDPGLGLRLIYFSYDVKMKEKGDIPEGYSVSREKKERFSLILESASTNQTSMYLCASSAPGGSNQPQHFGDGTRLSIL.

The V and J genes are TRBV6-6 and TRBJ1-5, with D perhaps matching TRBD1 (5 bases). This CDR3 is 13 amino acids long. Germline CDR1 reads MNHNY; CDR2 reads SVGAGI (reference sequence). V shed 5 bases and J shed 7 bases, with 12 bases lying between them. The CDR3 DNA sequence: TGTGCCAGCAGTAGCCGGGACTACCAGCCCCAGCATTTT. Protein product: CASSSRDYQPQHF.

V is TRBV11-3 and J is TRBJ2-1; D is possibly TRBD2 (6 bases). From germline, CDR1 is SGHNT and CDR2 YENEEA. Trimming stripped 5 bases from V and 4 bases from J, with 15 bases between. The CDR3 is 15 residues long. CDR3 bases: TGTGCCAGCAGCCCGGGTTTAGCGGATTACAATGAGCAGTTCTTC. This translates into CASSPGLADYNEQFF.

The rearrangement links TRBV15 to TRBJ1-5; D is ambiguous. The V end lost 0 bases, the J end lost 7 bases, and 13 bases lay between the germline ends. The CDR3 contains 15 residues. Germline values: CDR1 LNHNV, CDR2 YYDKDF (reference sequence). The CDR3 reads CATSRDRGEMQPQHF. In DNA, the CDR3 is TGTGCCACCAGCAGAGATCGCGGGGAAATGCAGCCCCAGCATTTT.

The V and J genes are TRBV5-1 and TRBJ2-3; 8 bases map to TRBD2. Germline V CDR1 and CDR2: SGHRS, YFSETQ. This CDR3 is built from 17 residues. Unmatched junction bases numbered 8, after V lost 1 base and J lost 1 base. CDR3 nucleotides: TGCGCCAGCAGCTTGAATCACGGGGGGGGCGGCACAGATACGCAGTATTTT. Protein sequence: CASSLNHGGGGTDTQYF. The variable domain in full, completed from reference TRBV5-1 and TRBJ2-3, reads KAGVTQTPRYLIKTRGQQVTLSCSPISGHRSVSWYQQTPGQGLQFLFEYFSETQRNKGNFPGRFSGRQFSNSRSEMNVSTLELGDSALYLCASSLNHGGGGTDTQYFGPGTRLTVL.

This chain connects TRBV7-6 to TRBJ2-7, with 11 bases matching TRBD1. Germline V gene sequence: CDR1 SGHVS, CDR2 FNYEAQ. The CDR3 loop spans 15 amino acids. J was trimmed by 4 bases and V by 5 bases; bases with no gene match: 7. This chain's CDR3 is CASSAGTGGEYEQYF. CDR3 bases: TGTGCCAGCAGCGCCGGGACAGGGGGGGAATACGAGCAGTACTTC.

The V call is TRBV13, the J call TRBJ2-7; 7 bases agree with TRBD1. The CDR3 extends over 15 amino acids. V was clipped by 5 bases and J by 5 bases; unmatched bases: 12. The germline CDR1 and CDR2 sequences are PRHDT and FYEKMQ (reference sequence). CDR3: CASSPRGQGVHEQYF. The DNA for the CDR3 is TGTGCCAGCAGCCCCCGCGGGCAGGGGGTCCACGAGCAGTACTTC.

The chain uses TRBV27 and TRBJ2-7; 7 bases line up with TRBD1. Germline V gives CDR1 MNHEY, CDR2 SMNVEV (reference sequence). CDR3 size: 14 residues. The J segment lost 2 bases and the V segment lost 8 bases, leaving 9 bases of the junction unmatched. CDR3 sequence: CASSVTGATYEQYF. CDR3 in DNA: TGTGCCAGCTCCGTCACAGGGGCCACCTACGAGCAGTACTTC.